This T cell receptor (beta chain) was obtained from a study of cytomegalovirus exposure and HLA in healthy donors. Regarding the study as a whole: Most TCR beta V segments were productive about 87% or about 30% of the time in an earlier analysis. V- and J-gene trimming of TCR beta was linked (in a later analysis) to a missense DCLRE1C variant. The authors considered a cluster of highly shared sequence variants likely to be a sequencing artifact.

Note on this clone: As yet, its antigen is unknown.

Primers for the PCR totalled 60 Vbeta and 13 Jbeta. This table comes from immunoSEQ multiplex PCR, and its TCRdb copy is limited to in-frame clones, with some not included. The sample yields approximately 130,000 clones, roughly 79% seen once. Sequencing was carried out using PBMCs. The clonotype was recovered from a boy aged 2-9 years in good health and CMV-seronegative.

This chain's CDR3 is CASSEGEAYGYTF. CDR3 DNA: TGTGCCAGCAGTGAAGGGGAAGCCTATGGCTACACCTTC. The chain is built from TRBV6-5 and TRBJ1-2, with a tentative D call TRBD1 (5 bases). The CDR3 has 13 residues. V was trimmed by 5 bases and J by 4 bases, leaving 11 bases between them. CDR1 is MNHEY, CDR2 SVGAGI, per germline.